One sample yielded the 23 T cell receptor beta chains listed below, sequenced in a study of blood T cell repertoires in COVID-19. Sequenced by immunoSEQ multiplex PCR; TCRdb stores in-frame clones only, minus some. The sample includes 110,000 or so clones, around 85% of them seen just once. The sample consisted of peripheral blood. The receptors were gathered from a woman in her sixties or seventies with COVID-19, enrolled during active disease.

The chain uses TRBV5-4 and TRBJ2-7; TRBD1 matches 8 bases. Germline CDR1 is SGHNT and CDR2 is YYREEE (reference sequence). V lost 2 bases to trimming and J lost 3 bases; unmatched junction nucleotides: 7. The CDR3 runs to 15 residues. CDR3 in amino acids: CASSFGFGQGYEQYF. The CDR3 coding sequence is TGTGCCAGCAGCTTTGGTTTTGGACAGGGCTACGAGCAGTACTTC.

V and J are TRBV5-6 and TRBJ1-2, with 11 bases that match TRBD1. CDR3 size: 16 residues. Trimming took 2 bases from V and 2 from J; bases not matched to a gene: 5. The germline V gene has CDR1 SGHDT and CDR2 YYEEEE. As DNA, the CDR3 is TGTGCCAGCAGCTTCGAGGGGACAGGGGGGAACTATGGCTACACCTTC. Translation: CASSFEGTGGNYGYTF.

Only a few counts were recorded for this clone. The rearrangement links TRBV3-1 (or the pseudogene TRBV3-2) to TRBJ2-7, with TRBD1 matching 9 bases. The ends lost 5 bases at V and 2 bases at J; junction bases unmatched: 4. CDR3 length: 14 amino acids. The germline gives CDR1 LGHDT, CDR2 YNNKEL (reference sequence). CDR3 nucleotide sequence: TGTGCCAGCAGCTGGGACAGGGTTGCCTACGAGCAGTACTTC. Translating it yields CASSWDRVAYEQYF.

In its sample, this clone was seen a few times. The chain combines TRBV15 with TRBJ1-4, with 7 bases that match TRBD1. This CDR3 has 14 amino acids. The germline gives CDR1 LNHNV, CDR2 YYDKDF (reference sequence). V was clipped by 9 bases and J by 5 bases; unmatched bases: 9. CDR3 DNA: TGTGCCACGCACACCGGGACAGAAAATGAAAAACTGTTTTTT. Encoded protein: CATHTGTENEKLFF.

The V and J genes are TRBV7-2 and TRBJ1-2; 7 bases line up with TRBD1. This CDR3 is 13 amino acids long. Germline V gene data show CDR1 as SGHTA and CDR2 as FQGNSA. V gave up 1 base and J gave up 8 bases; unmatched junction bases: 4. The DNA of the CDR3 is TGTGCCAGCAGCTTAGACAGGGGCGGGGGCTACACCTTC. This gives the protein CASSLDRGGGYTF.

The chain carries TRBV11-2 and TRBJ2-7; no clear D gene. The V end was cut by 2 bases, the J end by 5 bases, with 22 bases between. The CDR3 covers 17 residues. The V gene's germline CDR1 is SGHAT and CDR2 FQNNGV. The CDR3 region has the DNA TGTGCCAGCAGCTTACTATCTATCCAGATCCTTCAGGACGAGCAGTACTTC. Its protein product is CASSLLSIQILQDEQYF.

The chain employs TRBV5-1 and TRBJ2-2; no clear D. This CDR3 is 16 amino acids long. V lost 4 bases and J lost 8, with 21 bases in between. The germline CDR1 and CDR2 sequences are SGHRS and YFSETQ. The CDR3 spells CASSLDPPESQGELFF. The CDR3 region has the DNA TGCGCCAGCAGCCTAGATCCCCCCGAGTCGCAAGGGGAGCTGTTTTTT.

This rearrangement joins TRBV18 to TRBJ1-1; possibly TRBD1 for D (6 bases). This CDR3 contains 15 residues. V was pared by 5 bases and J by 1 base, with 14 bases between. Looked up from germline, CDR1 is KGHSH and CDR2 is LQKENI. CDR3 residues: CASSTTGTTNTEAFF. Written as DNA, the CDR3 is TGTGCCAGCTCAACTACCGGGACAACGAACACTGAAGCTTTCTTT.

The chain has TRBV4-2 and TRBJ1-2; TRBD1 might be the D (6 bases). Germline V CDR1 and CDR2: LGHNA, YNFKEQ. The CDR3 length is 16 residues. V was clipped by 4 bases and J by 7 bases, with 22 bases between them. The DNA for the CDR3 is TGTGCCAGCAGCCGTCCTTACGAGGGGGGGCGCGCTGGCTACACCTTC. Amino acid sequence: CASSRPYEGGRAGYTF.

This clone was picked up one time. The sample carries other DNA sequences with the same CDR3. The V call is TRBV5-1, the J call TRBJ2-3, with TRBD1 matching over 9 bases. Per the germline V gene, CDR1 is SGHRS and CDR2 is YFSETQ. This CDR3 has 16 amino acids. Unmatched junction bases numbered 6, after V lost 0 bases and J lost 4 bases. The CDR3 here is CASSLAGQGSPDTQYF. The CDR3, as DNA: TGCGCCAGCAGCTTGGCTGGACAGGGGTCCCCAGATACGCAGTATTTT.

The CDR3 here is CASSVLEANYGYTF. For the CDR3, the DNA is TGTGCCAGCAGTGTCCTCGAGGCTAACTATGGCTACACCTTC. The chain employs TRBV6-2 or TRBV6-3 and TRBJ1-2, with D hard to call. The V gene lost 5 bases and the J gene lost 0 bases, with 10 bases spanning the gap. The CDR3 has 14 residues. The germline V gene has CDR1 MNHEY and CDR2 SVGEGT.

The rearrangement uses TRBV9 and TRBJ2-7; TRBD2 matches at 8 bases. Germline V gene lookup returns CDR1 SGDLS and CDR2 YYNGEE. This CDR3 has 13 amino acids. After removal of 4 bases from V and 0 bases from J, the junction contained 0 bases not matched to a gene. The CDR3: CASSRGGSYEQYF. CDR3 coding DNA: TGTGCCAGCAGCCGGGGGGGCTCCTACGAGCAGTACTTC.

The chain combines TRBV18 with TRBJ1-3, with 8 bases lining up with TRBD1. The CDR3 contains 16 residues. V was pared by 3 bases and J by 4 bases, with 8 bases of the junction left unmatched. In germline, CDR1 is KGHSH, CDR2 LQKENI. CDR3 sequence reads: CASSPSTGVGGNTIYF. CDR3 in DNA: TGTGCCAGCTCACCGTCGACAGGGGTCGGCGGAAACACCATATATTTT. Full variable domain (remainder filled in from reference TRBV18 and TRBJ1-3): NAGVMQNPRHLVRRRGQEARLRCSPMKGHSHVYWYRQLPEEGLKFMVYLQKENIIDESGMPKERFSAEFPKEGPSILRIQQVVRGDSAAYFCASSPSTGVGGNTIYFGEGSWLTVV.

The rearrangement links TRBV6-5 to TRBJ2-5, with 9 bases aligning to TRBD1. CDR3 length equals 15 residues. Trimming cost V 5 bases and J 1 base; bases outside gene matches: 5. The germline V gene has CDR1 MNHEY and CDR2 SVGAGI. Written as DNA, the CDR3 is TGTGCCAGCAGTCCGGGACAGGGTTCCCAAGAGACCCAGTACTTC. Amino acids: CASSPGQGSQETQYF.

This clone was seen a handful of times. Other nucleotide sequences from this sample produce the same CDR3. The V and J genes are TRBV9 and TRBJ1-1, with TRBD1 identical over 8 bases. Germline CDR1 reads SGDLS; CDR2 reads YYNGEE. With V trimmed by 2 bases and J by 1 base, 4 bases remained unmatched. The CDR3 contains 15 residues. This chain's CDR3 is CASSVGTGWNTEAFF. The CDR3 DNA follows: TGTGCCAGCAGCGTGGGGACAGGTTGGAACACTGAAGCTTTCTTT.

The rearrangement links TRBV7-2 to TRBJ2-3, with 8 nucleotides matching TRBD1. The CDR3 has 17 residues. V dropped 0 bases and J dropped 6; count of bases not matched to a gene: 11. Germline CDR1 reads SGHTA; CDR2 reads FQGNSA. The CDR3 coding sequence is TGTGCCAGCAGCTTAGCCATGCAGGGGGCGTGGGGGGATACGCAGTATTTT. It yields the protein CASSLAMQGAWGDTQYF.

The rearrangement uses TRBV11-2 and TRBJ1-6; TRBD1 aligns across 8 bases. The germline CDR1 and CDR2 sequences are SGHAT and FQNNGV. CDR3 length equals 16 residues. Trimming at V came to 6 bases and at J to 1 base, leaving 5 bases not matched to a gene. This CDR3 is CASSYGQGSYNSPLHF. For the CDR3, the DNA is TGTGCCAGCAGTTACGGACAGGGTTCCTATAATTCACCCCTCCACTTT.

The chain employs TRBV9 and TRBJ1-2; a possible D gene is TRBD1 (6 bases). V was clipped by 3 bases and J by 8 bases, with 23 bases between them. Germline V gene lookup returns CDR1 SGDLS and CDR2 YYNGEE. This CDR3 contains 16 residues. CDR3 coding DNA: TGTGCCAGCAGCGGCCAAGTTTTCGGGGGGGCGGGCGGCTACACCTTC. It codes for CASSGQVFGGAGGYTF.

This clone was recorded only once. Written as DNA, the CDR3 is TGTGCCAGCTCACCACTGATGGACAGCTCCTATAATTCACCCCTCCACTTT. Translating it yields CASSPLMDSSYNSPLHF. The V and J genes are TRBV18 and TRBJ1-6; tentative D call: TRBD1 (6 bases). Trimming left V 1 base short and J 0 bases short, with 10 bases between. CDR1 is KGHSH, CDR2 LQKENI, per germline. The CDR3 is 17 residues long.

The chain employs TRBV7-9 and TRBJ1-6; no definite D call. The CDR3 is made up of 17 amino acids. CDR1 and CDR2 (germline): SEHNR, FQNEAQ (reference sequence). The ends were cut back, 4 bases at V and 7 bases at J, with 20 bases in the middle. The CDR3 DNA sequence: TGTGCCAGCAGCTCCCCGGGCCGGACTGGCCCAAATTCACCCCTCCACTTT. Its translation: CASSSPGRTGPNSPLHF.

The chain links TRBV3-1 (or the pseudogene TRBV3-2) to TRBJ1-3; the D gene is possibly TRBD1 (5 bases). Germline lookup yields CDR1 LGHDT and CDR2 YNNKEL (reference sequence). CDR3 length: 15 amino acids. Trimming removed 2 bases at V and 3 bases at J, with 11 bases between. The CDR3 DNA sequence: TGTGCCAGCAGCCAATTACAGGCGTATGGAAACACCATATATTTT. This gives the protein CASSQLQAYGNTIYF.

The DNA of the CDR3 is TGTGCCAGCAGACCCGGGAACCCAACCTACAATGAGCAGTTCTTC. This encodes CASRPGNPTYNEQFF. The chain recombines TRBV9 with TRBJ2-1; tentatively, D is TRBD2 (5 bases). Germline CDR1 reads SGDLS; CDR2 reads YYNGEE. V lost 5 bases to trimming and J lost 2 bases, with 14 bases between them. This CDR3 is 15 amino acids long.

This chain joins TRBV9 and TRBJ1-1; possible D gene TRBD1, 6 bases. Germline V gene lookup returns CDR1 SGDLS and CDR2 YYNGEE. The length of the CDR3 is 15 residues. The V and J ends lost 3 bases and 1 base respectively, with 13 bases between them. The CDR3 loop reads CASSDQGRGNTEAFF. As DNA, the CDR3 is TGTGCCAGCAGCGACCAGGGGCGAGGGAACACTGAAGCTTTCTTT.